This T cell receptor (beta chain) was identified in a study of blood T cell repertoires in COVID-19. For the study at large: Specimens from acute and convalescent COVID-19 originated in the United States, Italy and Spain. T cells, B-cell-depleted T cells, or PBMCs supplied cDNA or gDNA.

Authors' data handling: Estimated nucleated cell counts came from reference gene primer amplification. Sequenced by immunoSEQ multiplex PCR; TCRdb stores in-frame clones only, minus some. From that table come the V and J calls and clone size; the DNA was used to work out D and trimming. The sample lists over 150,000 clones, approximately 80% seen once, with less than 4.5% in the top ten. CDR3 size: 14 residues. Germline V gene sequence: CDR1 SGHVS, CDR2 FQNEAQ. The V gene end was trimmed by 5 bases and the J gene end by 5 bases; junction bases not matched to a gene: 7. By share of the sample, this clone is large.

This receptor was taken from a woman of 80 years or more with acute or convalescent COVID-19. This rearrangement joins TRBV7-8 to TRBJ2-5; 8 bases match TRBD2. Sequenced material: peripheral blood. CDR3 sequence reads: CASSLRSGKETQYF. CDR3 sequence (DNA): TGTGCCAGCAGCCTACGTAGCGGGAAGGAGACCCAGTACTTC.